The sequence of this T cell receptor (beta chain) was determined in a study of blood T cell repertoires in COVID-19. Whole-study context: Acute and convalescent COVID-19 samples came from the United States, Italy and Spain. PBMCs, B-cell-depleted T cells, or T cells were the source of the cDNA or gDNA that made up the material.

Method: immunoSEQ multiplex PCR; TCRdb's copy keeps in-frame clones and lacks some. The sample holds under 250,000 clones; roughly 77% are singletons and the top ten take roughly 5.7%. Specimen: peripheral blood. This clonotype was sampled from a woman aged 40-49 years with COVID-19, enrolled during active disease.

Written as DNA, the CDR3 is TGTGCCAGCAGCTCAGGGGACACCCTCGACAATGAGCAGTTCTTC. It translates to CASSSGDTLDNEQFF. The chain carries TRBV11-3 and TRBJ2-1; D may be TRBD1 (6 bases). The V gene's germline CDR1 is SGHNT and CDR2 YENEEA. The CDR3 covers 15 residues. V lost 4 bases, J lost 5 bases, and 15 bases lay in between.